This passage covers 4 T cell receptor beta chains from one sample sequenced in a study of CD8+ T cells in alopecia areata. The treatment here: oral pan-JAK inhibitor, 5-10 mg twice daily. Once RNA had been extracted, it was reverse transcribed into cDNA to act as the sequencing template. The data were produced by immunoSEQ multiplex PCR, yet TCRdb's version contains in-frame clones alone and is incomplete. The sample lists 200,000 or so clones; 55% to 75% were seen once. The sample here was CD4+ T cells sorted from blood, taken at week 24, from a patient treated with tofacitinib. The receptors shown here come from a human donor with alopecia areata.

This sequence joins TRBV15 and TRBJ2-1, with D possibly being TRBD1 (5 bases). Trimming shortened V by 5 bases and J by 3 bases, and 14 bases separated the two germline ends. CDR3 size: 15 residues. Germline CDR1 is LNHNV and CDR2 is YYDKDF (reference sequence). The CDR3 loop is CATSLGQGGYNEQFF. CDR3 coding DNA: TGTGCCACCAGCCTGGGCCAGGGCGGCTACAATGAGCAGTTCTTC.

The chain combines TRBV21-1 with TRBJ1-3. TRBV21-1 is recorded as a pseudogene. This CDR3 spans 13 amino acids. The CDR3 nucleotides read TGTGCCAGCAATCGGATCTCTGGAAACACCATATATTTT. Translation: CASNRISGNTIYF.

This CDR3 reads CAWNPGAGLPEAFF. For the CDR3, the DNA is TGTGCCTGGAATCCAGGAGCCGGCCTCCCTGAAGCTTTCTTT. The chain recombines TRBV30 with TRBJ1-1; D is ambiguous. The CDR3 is made up of 14 amino acids. Trimming removed 4 bases from V and 6 bases from J, with 18 bases in between. Germline values: CDR1 GTSNPN, CDR2 SVGIG (reference sequence).

This chain connects TRBV5-7 to TRBJ2-7; the D is unclear. TRBV5-7 is an open reading frame, and its role is uncertain. The CDR3 loop spans 13 amino acids. V lost 4 bases, J lost 3 bases, and 11 bases lay in between. The CDR3 is CASSIGRIYEQYF. The CDR3 DNA is TGTGCCAGCAGCATTGGACGGATCTACGAGCAGTACTTC.